The T cell receptor beta chain described here comes from a study of T-cell memory formation after mild COVID-19. Findings and limits, study-wide: A balance of CD4 and CD8 characterized clones contracting day 15 to 85, whereas later expanders leaned CD4+.

The authors produced TCR alpha and TCR beta cDNA libraries with sample barcodes and UMIs by 5'RACE using constant-segment primers. TCRdb processed the 5' RACE reads anew with MiXCR; each CDR3 protein has one entry. The data show under 650,000 distinct CDR3 sequences, with 18% seen just once and more than 10% held by the top ten. Concerning this clonotype: Its antigen remains unknown.

The CDR3 is made up of 15 amino acids. The J segment lost 2 bases and the V segment lost 5 bases, leaving 6 bases of the junction unmatched. CDR1 PRHDT and CDR2 FYEKMQ come from the germline V gene (reference sequence). The sequenced sample consisted of PBMCs or a T cell subset sorted from them (not recorded which). The chain is built from TRBV13 and TRBJ2-1; 7 nucleotides agree with TRBD1. This receptor was taken from an adult woman who had mild COVID-19 (a few samples of this study predate the infection). Cell type and time point are not known. CDR3 amino acids: CASSIHRGTYNEQFF. As DNA, the CDR3 is TGTGCCAGCAGCATTCACAGGGGAACCTACAATGAGCAGTTCTTC.